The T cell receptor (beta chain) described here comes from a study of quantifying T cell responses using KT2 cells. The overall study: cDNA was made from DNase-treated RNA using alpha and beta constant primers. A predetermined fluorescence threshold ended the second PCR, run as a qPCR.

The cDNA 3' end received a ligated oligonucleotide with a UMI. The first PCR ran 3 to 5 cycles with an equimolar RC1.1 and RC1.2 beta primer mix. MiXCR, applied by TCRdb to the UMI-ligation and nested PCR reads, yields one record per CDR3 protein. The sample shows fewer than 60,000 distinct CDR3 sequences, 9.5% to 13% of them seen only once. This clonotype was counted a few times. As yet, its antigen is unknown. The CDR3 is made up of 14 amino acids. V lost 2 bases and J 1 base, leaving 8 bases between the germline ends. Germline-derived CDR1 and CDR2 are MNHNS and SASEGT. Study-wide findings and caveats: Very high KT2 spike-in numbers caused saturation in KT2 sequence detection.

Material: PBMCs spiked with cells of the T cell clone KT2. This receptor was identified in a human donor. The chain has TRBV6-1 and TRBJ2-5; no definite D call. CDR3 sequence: CASSEIDGQETQYF. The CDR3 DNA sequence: TGTGCCAGCAGTGAAATCGACGGCCAAGAGACCCAGTACTTC.